This paragraph reports one T cell receptor beta chain. Here immunoSEQ multiplex PCR was the method, and the copy in TCRdb shows in-frame clones only, minus some. The repertoire has about 58,000 clones, 70% to 90% of them found once; the top ten carry over 9.5%. CDR1 is MNHEY and CDR2 is SVGAGI in the germline V gene. The CDR3 is made up of 11 amino acids. The V end lost 6 bases, the J end lost 5 bases, and 7 bases lay between the germline ends. The sample belongs to a study of control samples from healthy donors and cancer patients. The specimen sequenced was PBMCs. This sequence originates from a woman aged 55-70 years with lung cancer. The V and J genes are TRBV6-5 and TRBJ1-1; D is ambiguous. The CDR3 DNA reads as TGTGCCAGCAGGTTAGGTACTGAAGCTTTCTTT. Translated: CASRLGTEAFF.